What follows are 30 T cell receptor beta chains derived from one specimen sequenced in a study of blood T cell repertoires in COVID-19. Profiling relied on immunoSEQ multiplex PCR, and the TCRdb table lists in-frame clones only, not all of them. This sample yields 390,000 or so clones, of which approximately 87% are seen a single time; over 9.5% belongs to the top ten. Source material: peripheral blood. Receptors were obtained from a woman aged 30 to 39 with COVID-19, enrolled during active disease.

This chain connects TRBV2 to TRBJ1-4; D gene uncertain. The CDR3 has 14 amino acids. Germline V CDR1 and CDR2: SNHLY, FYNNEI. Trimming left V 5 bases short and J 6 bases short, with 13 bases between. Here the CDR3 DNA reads TGTGCCAGCAGTCCCGGTGGACTGGATGAAAAACTGTTTTTT. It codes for CASSPGGLDEKLFF. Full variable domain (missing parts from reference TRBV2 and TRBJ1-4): EPEVTQTPSHQVTQMGQEVILRCVPISNHLYFYWYRQILGQKVEFLVSFYNNEISEKSEIFDDQFSVERPDGSNFTLKIRSTKLEDSAMYFCASSPGGLDEKLFFGSGTQLSVL.

CDR3 sequence reads: CASRMGAGGSYEQYF. Written as DNA, the CDR3 is TGTGCCAGTAGGATGGGGGCAGGGGGGTCCTACGAGCAGTACTTC. This chain connects TRBV19 to TRBJ2-7, with D perhaps TRBD1 (7 bases). The CDR3 totals 15 residues. Germline CDR1 LNHDA, CDR2 SQIVND (reference sequence). Trimming cost V 6 bases and J 1 base, with 16 bases left between them.

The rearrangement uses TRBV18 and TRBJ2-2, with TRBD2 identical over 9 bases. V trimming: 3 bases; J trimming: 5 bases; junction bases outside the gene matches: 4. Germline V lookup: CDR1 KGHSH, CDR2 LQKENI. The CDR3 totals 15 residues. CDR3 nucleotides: TGTGCCAGCTCACCGGCGACTAGCGGAACCGGGGAGCTGTTTTTT. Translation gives CASSPATSGTGELFF.

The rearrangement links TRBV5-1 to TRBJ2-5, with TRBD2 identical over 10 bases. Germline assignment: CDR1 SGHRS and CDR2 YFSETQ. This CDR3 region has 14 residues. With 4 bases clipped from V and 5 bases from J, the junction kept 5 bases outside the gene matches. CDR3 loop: CASSPQAGGETQYF. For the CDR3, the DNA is TGCGCCAGCAGCCCCCAAGCGGGAGGGGAGACCCAGTACTTC.

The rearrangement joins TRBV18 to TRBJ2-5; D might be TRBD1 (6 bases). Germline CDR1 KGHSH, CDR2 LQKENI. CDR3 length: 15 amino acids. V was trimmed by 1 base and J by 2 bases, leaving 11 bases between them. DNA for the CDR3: TGTGCCAGCTCACCACGTACAGGGATTCAAGAGACCCAGTACTTC. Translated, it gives CASSPRTGIQETQYF.

The CDR3 loop reads CASRGQWNTEAFF. CDR3 bases: TGTGCCAGCCGGGGACAGTGGAACACTGAAGCTTTCTTT. The rearrangement joins TRBV2 to TRBJ1-1, with 7 nucleotides matching TRBD1. The junction had 4 bases not matched to a gene; V was cut back by 8 bases and J by 1 base. CDR3 size: 13 residues. Germline CDR1 reads SNHLY; CDR2 reads FYNNEI.

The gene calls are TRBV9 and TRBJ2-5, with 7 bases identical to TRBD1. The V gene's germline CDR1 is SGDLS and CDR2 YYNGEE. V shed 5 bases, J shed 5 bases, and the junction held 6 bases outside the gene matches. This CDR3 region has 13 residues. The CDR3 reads CASSPGQWETQYF. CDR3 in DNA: TGTGCCAGCAGTCCGGGACAGTGGGAGACCCAGTACTTC.

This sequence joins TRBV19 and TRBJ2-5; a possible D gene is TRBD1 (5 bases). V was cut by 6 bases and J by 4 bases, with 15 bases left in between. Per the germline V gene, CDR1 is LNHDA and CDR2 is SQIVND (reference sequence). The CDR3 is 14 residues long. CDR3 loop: CASSSGVRAETQYF. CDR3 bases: TGTGCCAGTAGCTCCGGAGTCAGGGCAGAGACCCAGTACTTC.

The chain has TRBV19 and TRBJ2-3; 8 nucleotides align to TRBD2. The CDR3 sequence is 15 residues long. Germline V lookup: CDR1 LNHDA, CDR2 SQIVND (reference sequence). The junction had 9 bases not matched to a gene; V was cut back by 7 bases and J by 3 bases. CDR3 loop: CASTERELTTDTQYF. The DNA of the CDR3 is TGTGCCAGTACTGAGCGGGAGTTGACGACAGATACGCAGTATTTT.

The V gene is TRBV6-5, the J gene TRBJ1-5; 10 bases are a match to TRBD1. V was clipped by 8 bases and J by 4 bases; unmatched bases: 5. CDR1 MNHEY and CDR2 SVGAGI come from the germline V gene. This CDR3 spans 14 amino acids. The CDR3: CASQTDRGNQPQHF. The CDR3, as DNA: TGTGCCAGCCAGACGGACAGGGGGAATCAGCCCCAGCATTTT.

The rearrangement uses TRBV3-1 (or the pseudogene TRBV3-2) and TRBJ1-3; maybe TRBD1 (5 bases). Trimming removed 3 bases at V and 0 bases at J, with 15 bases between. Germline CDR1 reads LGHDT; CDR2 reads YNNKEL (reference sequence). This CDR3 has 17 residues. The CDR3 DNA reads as TGTGCCAGCAGCCAGAGGGGAGGGAGGGGCTCTGGAAACACCATATATTTT. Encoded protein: CASSQRGGRGSGNTIYF.

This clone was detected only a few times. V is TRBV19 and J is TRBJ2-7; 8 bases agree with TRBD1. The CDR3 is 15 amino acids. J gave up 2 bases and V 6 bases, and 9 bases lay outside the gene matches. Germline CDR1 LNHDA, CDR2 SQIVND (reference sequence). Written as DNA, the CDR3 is TGTGCCAGTAGCAATGAAAACAGGGGGACCTACGAGCAGTACTTC. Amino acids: CASSNENRGTYEQYF.

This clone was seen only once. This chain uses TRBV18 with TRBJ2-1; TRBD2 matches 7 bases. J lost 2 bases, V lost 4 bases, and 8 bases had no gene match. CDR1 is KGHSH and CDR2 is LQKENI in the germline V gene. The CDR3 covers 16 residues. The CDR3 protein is CASSRAPAGPYNEQFF. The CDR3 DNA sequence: TGTGCCAGCTCACGGGCTCCAGCGGGACCCTACAATGAGCAGTTCTTC. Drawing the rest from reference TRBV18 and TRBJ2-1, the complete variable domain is NAGVMQNPRHLVRRRGQEARLRCSPMKGHSHVYWYRQLPEEGLKFMVYLQKENIIDESGMPKERFSAEFPKEGPSILRIQQVVRGDSAAYFCASSRAPAGPYNEQFFGPGTRLTVL.

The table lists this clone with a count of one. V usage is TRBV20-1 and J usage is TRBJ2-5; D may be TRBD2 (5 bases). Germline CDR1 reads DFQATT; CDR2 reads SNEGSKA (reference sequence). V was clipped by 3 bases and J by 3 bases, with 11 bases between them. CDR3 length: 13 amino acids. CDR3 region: CSASRLAKETQYF. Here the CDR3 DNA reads TGCAGTGCTAGTCGGCTAGCCAAAGAGACCCAGTACTTC.

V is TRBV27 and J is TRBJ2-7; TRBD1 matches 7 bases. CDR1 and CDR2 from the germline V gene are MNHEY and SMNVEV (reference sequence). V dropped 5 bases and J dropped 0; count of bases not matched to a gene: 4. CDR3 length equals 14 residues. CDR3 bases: TGTGCCAGCAGTGGACAGGCTAACTCCTACGAGCAGTACTTC. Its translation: CASSGQANSYEQYF.

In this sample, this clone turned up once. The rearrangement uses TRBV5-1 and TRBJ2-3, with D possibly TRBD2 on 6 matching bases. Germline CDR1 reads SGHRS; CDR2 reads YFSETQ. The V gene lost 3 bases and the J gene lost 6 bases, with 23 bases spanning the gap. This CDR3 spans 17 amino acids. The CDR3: CASSSRRGGVHRDTQYF. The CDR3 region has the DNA TGCGCCAGCAGCTCCCGCCGGGGCGGGGTGCACAGGGATACGCAGTATTTT.

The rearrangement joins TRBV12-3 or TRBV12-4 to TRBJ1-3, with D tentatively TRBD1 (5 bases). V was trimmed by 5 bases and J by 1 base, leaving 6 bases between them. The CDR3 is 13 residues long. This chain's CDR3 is CASSTGSGNTIYF. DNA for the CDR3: TGTGCCAGCAGTACAGGTTCTGGAAACACCATATATTTT.

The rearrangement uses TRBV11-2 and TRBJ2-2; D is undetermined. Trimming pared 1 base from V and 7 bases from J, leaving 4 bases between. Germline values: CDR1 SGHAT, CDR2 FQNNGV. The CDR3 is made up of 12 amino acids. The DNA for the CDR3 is TGTGCCAGCAGCTTAGGGAGCGGGGAGCTGTTTTTT. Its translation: CASSLGSGELFF.

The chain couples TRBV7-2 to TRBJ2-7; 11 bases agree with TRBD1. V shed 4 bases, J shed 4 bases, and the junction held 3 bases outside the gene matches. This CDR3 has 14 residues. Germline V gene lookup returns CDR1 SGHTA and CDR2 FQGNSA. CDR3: CASSSGTGGYEQYF. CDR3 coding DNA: TGTGCCAGCAGCTCCGGGACAGGGGGTTACGAGCAGTACTTC.

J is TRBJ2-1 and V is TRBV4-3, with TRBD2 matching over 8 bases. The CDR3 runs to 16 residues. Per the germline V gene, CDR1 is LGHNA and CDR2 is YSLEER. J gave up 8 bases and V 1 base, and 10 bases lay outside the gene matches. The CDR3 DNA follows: TGCGCCAGCAGCCAAGTGGGGACTAGAGTTGGGTATGAGCAGTTCTTC. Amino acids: CASSQVGTRVGYEQFF.

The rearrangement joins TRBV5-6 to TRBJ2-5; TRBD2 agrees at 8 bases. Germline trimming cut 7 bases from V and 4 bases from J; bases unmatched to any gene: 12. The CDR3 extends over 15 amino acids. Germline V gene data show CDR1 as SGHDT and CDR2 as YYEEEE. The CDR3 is CASLGLARGGETQYF. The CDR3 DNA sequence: TGTGCCAGCTTAGGACTAGCTAGGGGGGGAGAGACCCAGTACTTC.

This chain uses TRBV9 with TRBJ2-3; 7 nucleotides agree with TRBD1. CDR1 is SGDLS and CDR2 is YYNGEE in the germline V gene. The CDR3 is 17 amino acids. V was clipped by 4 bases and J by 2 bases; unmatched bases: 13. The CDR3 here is CASSSQGQPWDTDTQYF. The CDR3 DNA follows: TGTGCCAGCAGCTCTCAGGGACAGCCGTGGGACACAGATACGCAGTATTTT.

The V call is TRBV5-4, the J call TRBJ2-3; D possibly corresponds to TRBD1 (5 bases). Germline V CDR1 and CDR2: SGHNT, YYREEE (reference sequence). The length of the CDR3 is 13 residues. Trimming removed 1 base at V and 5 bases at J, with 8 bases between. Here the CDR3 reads CASSLQGEDTQYF. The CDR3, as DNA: TGTGCCAGCAGCTTGCAAGGGGAAGATACGCAGTATTTT.

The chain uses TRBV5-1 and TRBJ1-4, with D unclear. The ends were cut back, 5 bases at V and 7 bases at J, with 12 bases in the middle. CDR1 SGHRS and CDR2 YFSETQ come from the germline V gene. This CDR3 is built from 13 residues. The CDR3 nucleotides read TGCGCCAGCAGAAGACCCCGGGGTGAAAAACTGTTTTTT. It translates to CASRRPRGEKLFF.

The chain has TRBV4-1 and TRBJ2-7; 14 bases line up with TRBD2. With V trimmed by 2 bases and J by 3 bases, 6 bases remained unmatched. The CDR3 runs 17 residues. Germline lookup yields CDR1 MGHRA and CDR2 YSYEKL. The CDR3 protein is CASSQRLAGGPLYEQYF. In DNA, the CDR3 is TGCGCCAGCAGCCAACGACTAGCGGGAGGGCCCCTCTACGAGCAGTACTTC.

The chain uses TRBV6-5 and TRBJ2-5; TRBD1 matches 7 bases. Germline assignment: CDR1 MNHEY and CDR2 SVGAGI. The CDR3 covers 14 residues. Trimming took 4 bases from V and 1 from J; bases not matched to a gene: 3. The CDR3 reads CASSSGTAQETQYF. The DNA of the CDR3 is TGTGCCAGCAGTTCCGGGACAGCCCAAGAGACCCAGTACTTC.

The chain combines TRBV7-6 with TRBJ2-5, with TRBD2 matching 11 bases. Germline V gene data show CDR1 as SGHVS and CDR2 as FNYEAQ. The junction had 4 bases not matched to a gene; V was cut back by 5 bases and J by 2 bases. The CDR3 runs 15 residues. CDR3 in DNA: TGTGCCAGCAGCCAAAGGACTAGCGGGCAAGAGACCCAGTACTTC. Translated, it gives CASSQRTSGQETQYF. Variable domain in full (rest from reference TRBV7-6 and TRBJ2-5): GAGVSQSPRYKVTKRGQDVALRCDPISGHVSLYWYRQALGQGPEFLTYFNYEAQQDKSGLPNDRFSAERPEGSISTLTIQRTEQRDSAMYRCASSQRTSGQETQYFGPGTRLLVL.

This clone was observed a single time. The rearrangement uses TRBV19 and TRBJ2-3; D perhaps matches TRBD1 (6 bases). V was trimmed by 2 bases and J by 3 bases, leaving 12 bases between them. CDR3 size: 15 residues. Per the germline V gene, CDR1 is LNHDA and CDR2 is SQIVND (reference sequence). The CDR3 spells CASSITQGVTDTQYF. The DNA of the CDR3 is TGTGCCAGTAGTATAACACAGGGAGTGACAGATACGCAGTATTTT.

The CDR3 region is CASSPDYPRFF. As DNA, the CDR3 is TGTGCCAGCAGCCCGGACTACCCCAGGTTCTTC. The chain couples TRBV7-9 to TRBJ2-1; tentative D call: TRBD2 (6 bases). Germline CDR1 is SEHNR and CDR2 is FQNEAQ (reference sequence). V dropped 5 bases and J dropped 15 bases, with 14 bases sitting between them. This CDR3 region has 11 residues.

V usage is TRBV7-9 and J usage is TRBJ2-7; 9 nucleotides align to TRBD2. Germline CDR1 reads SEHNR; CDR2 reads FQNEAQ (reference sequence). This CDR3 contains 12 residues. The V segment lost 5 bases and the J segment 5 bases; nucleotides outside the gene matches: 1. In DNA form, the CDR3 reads TGTGCCAGCAGCCGACTAGCGGACGAGCAGTACTTC. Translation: CASSRLADEQYF.